A single sample is the source of the 25 T cell receptor beta chains below, sequenced in a study of T cell responses to AZD1222 COVID-19 vaccine. Here immunoSEQ multiplex PCR was the method, and the copy in TCRdb shows in-frame clones only, minus some. Of 150,000 or so clones listed, more than 85% are singletons. Sequenced material: peripheral blood, taken on day 0 of AZD1222 vaccination. The receptors were gathered from an adult in good health.

This chain connects TRBV18 to TRBJ2-2, with TRBD1 matching over 8 bases. This CDR3 has 15 residues. CDR1 and CDR2 (germline): KGHSH, LQKENI. V trimming: 6 bases; J trimming: 0 bases; junction bases outside the gene matches: 3. Written as DNA, the CDR3 is TGTGCCAGCTCTCGGGGACAGGCGAACACCGGGGAGCTGTTTTTT. It codes for CASSRGQANTGELFF.

This chain links TRBV7-3 with TRBJ2-2; TRBD1 agrees at 8 bases. CDR3 length: 18 residues. V shed 5 bases and J 3 bases; nucleotides not matched to a gene: 14. The germline V gene has CDR1 SGHTA and CDR2 FQGTGA. In DNA form, the CDR3 reads TGTGCCAGCAGCCAGACCCTTAGACAGGGGCTTGACACCGGGGAGCTGTTTTTT. This sequence encodes CASSQTLRQGLDTGELFF.

This clone appeared a single time. V gene TRBV18 combines with J gene TRBJ1-6; D ambiguous. Germline lookup yields CDR1 KGHSH and CDR2 LQKENI. CDR3 length: 13 amino acids. Trimming removed 3 bases at V and 10 bases at J, with 10 bases between. This CDR3 is CASSPFRTSPLHF. The CDR3 DNA follows: TGTGCCAGCTCACCCTTCAGGACCTCACCCCTCCACTTT.

This clone was counted once. CDR3 in amino acids: CAWSLGSNEQFF. For the CDR3, the DNA is TGTGCCTGGAGTCTGGGGTCCAATGAGCAGTTCTTC. The rearrangement links TRBV30 to TRBJ2-1; D is undetermined. The CDR3 totals 12 residues. Between the trimmed V and J ends, which lost 2 bases and 6 bases, there was a span of 8 bases. Germline V gene sequence: CDR1 GTSNPN, CDR2 SVGIG (reference sequence). The variable domain in full, with the rest retrieved from reference TRBV30 and TRBJ2-1, is SQTIHQWPATLVQPVGSPLSLECTVEGTSNPNLYWYRQAAGRGLQLLFYSVGIGQISSEVPQNLSASRPQDRQFILSSKKLLLSDSGFYLCAWSLGSNEQFFGPGTRLTVL.

The chain combines TRBV6-1 with TRBJ2-2; 7 nucleotides line up with TRBD1. Trimming at V came to 2 bases and at J to 5 bases, leaving 11 bases not matched to a gene. From germline, CDR1 is MNHNS and CDR2 SASEGT. The CDR3 totals 17 residues. The DNA of the CDR3 is TGTGCCAGCAGTGAACTCTGGGCCACGACAGGGACCGGGGAGCTGTTTTTT. Translating gives CASSELWATTGTGELFF.

The V call is TRBV5-1, the J call TRBJ2-5; D is possibly TRBD2 (5 bases). From germline, CDR1 is SGHRS and CDR2 YFSETQ. This CDR3 has 14 amino acids. Trimming removed 5 bases at V and 1 base at J, with 12 bases between. The CDR3 sequence is CASRGNGIQETQYF. In DNA form, the CDR3 reads TGCGCCAGCAGGGGTAACGGGATCCAAGAGACCCAGTACTTC.

This chain links TRBV6-5 with TRBJ2-1; 9 bases are shared with TRBD1. The junction had 3 bases not matched to a gene; V was cut back by 0 bases and J by 6 bases. The CDR3 is 15 residues long. The germline gives CDR1 MNHEY, CDR2 SVGAGI. The CDR3 nucleotides are TGTGCCAGCAGTTACTCGAACAGGGGGCTCAATGAGCAGTTCTTC. Translated: CASSYSNRGLNEQFF.

V is TRBV7-2 and J is TRBJ2-2; 11 bases match TRBD2. V shed 2 bases, J shed 5 bases, and the junction held 1 base outside the gene matches. The CDR3 has 15 residues. Germline V gene data show CDR1 as SGHTA and CDR2 as FQGNSA. CDR3 nucleotide sequence: TGTGCCAGCAGCTTAACTAGCGGGGGAACCGGGGAGCTGTTTTTT. Protein sequence: CASSLTSGGTGELFF.

This clone was recorded only once. The chain employs TRBV28 and TRBJ2-1, with D possibly matching TRBD2 (6 bases). The CDR3 sequence is 17 residues long. The V and J ends lost 5 bases and 1 base respectively, with 18 bases between them. In germline, CDR1 is MDHEN, CDR2 SYDVKM. The CDR3 nucleotides read TGTGCCAGCAGTCCCAACCATAGCGGCAATTCCTACAATGAGCAGTTCTTC. This sequence encodes CASSPNHSGNSYNEQFF.

This chain connects TRBV5-1 to TRBJ2-1; D not certain. Germline V lookup: CDR1 SGHRS, CDR2 YFSETQ. There are 14 residues in the CDR3. Trimming removed 0 bases from V and 6 bases from J, with 10 bases in between. The DNA for the CDR3 is TGCGCCAGCAGCTTGGGATCAACGGCCAATGAGCAGTTCTTC. Protein sequence: CASSLGSTANEQFF.

This sequence joins TRBV7-2 and TRBJ2-2; 7 bases align to TRBD2. V was clipped by 8 bases and J by 6 bases; unmatched bases: 12. Looked up from germline, CDR1 is SGHTA and CDR2 is FQGNSA. CDR3 length: 15 amino acids. The CDR3 DNA sequence: TGTGCCAGCCGGACTGGGGGAGGGCCGTCCGGGGAGCTGTTTTTT. Translated, it gives CASRTGGGPSGELFF.

This sequence joins TRBV7-8 and TRBJ2-5; 7 bases agree with TRBD2. V was clipped by 5 bases and J by 5 bases; unmatched bases: 11. Germline V gives CDR1 SGHVS, CDR2 FQNEAQ. The CDR3 contains 15 residues. The CDR3 sequence: CASSATGTKGETQYF. The CDR3 nucleotides are TGTGCCAGCAGCGCCACCGGGACTAAAGGGGAGACCCAGTACTTC.

The chain uses TRBV6-4 and TRBJ2-2; TRBD2 aligns across 11 bases. The length of the CDR3 is 14 residues. Germline V gene lookup returns CDR1 MRHNA and CDR2 SNTAGT. Unmatched junction bases numbered 2, after V lost 8 bases and J lost 3 bases. The CDR3 nucleotides read TGTGCCAGCCGGACTAGCGGGCACACCGGGGAGCTGTTTTTT. Translating it yields CASRTSGHTGELFF.

The genes are TRBV4-2 and TRBJ2-1; 7 bases line up with TRBD2. Germline CDR1 and CDR2: LGHNA and YNFKEQ. The CDR3 is 15 amino acids. V lost 4 bases to trimming and J lost 0 bases; unmatched junction nucleotides: 3. DNA of the CDR3: TGTGCCAGCAGCCCGACTAGCTCCTCCTACAATGAGCAGTTCTTC. This gives the protein CASSPTSSSYNEQFF.

V usage is TRBV2 and J usage is TRBJ2-1; TRBD1 matches 7 bases. J lost 7 bases, V lost 8 bases, and 20 bases had no gene match. Per the germline V gene, CDR1 is SNHLY and CDR2 is FYNNEI. The CDR3 extends over 17 amino acids. CDR3 sequence: CASPGTDIPRERNEQFF. The CDR3 bases are TGTGCCAGCCCCGGGACAGACATCCCCCGTGAGAGGAATGAGCAGTTCTTC.

This clone appeared once. The chain uses TRBV6-5 and TRBJ2-2; the D is unclear. Germline assignment: CDR1 MNHEY and CDR2 SVGAGI. Trimming pared 0 bases from V and 6 bases from J, leaving 2 bases between. The CDR3 is 12 residues long. The CDR3 DNA follows: TGTGCCAGCAGTTACTCCCCCGGGGAGCTGTTTTTT. Its protein product is CASSYSPGELFF.

This chain uses TRBV6-5 with TRBJ2-7; maybe TRBD2 (6 bases). The ends were cut back, 8 bases at V and 4 bases at J, with 15 bases in the middle. Per the germline V gene, CDR1 is MNHEY and CDR2 is SVGAGI. The length of the CDR3 is 13 residues. The CDR3 here is CASGRDSLYEQYF. The CDR3 nucleotides are TGTGCCAGCGGGCGGGACTCCTTGTACGAGCAGTACTTC.

This chain joins TRBV6-1 and TRBJ2-5, with D unresolved. This CDR3 comprises 15 residues. CDR1 and CDR2 from the germline V gene are MNHNS and SASEGT. V lost 2 bases to trimming and J lost 0 bases, with 10 bases between them. Written as DNA, the CDR3 is TGTGCCAGCAGTGAACCCGCTAGGAACCAAGAGACCCAGTACTTC. Translation: CASSEPARNQETQYF.

The chain recombines TRBV5-8 with TRBJ1-1; D is ambiguous. Germline CDR1 and CDR2: SGHTS and YDEGEE. This CDR3 comprises 14 residues. V was clipped by 0 bases and J by 1 base, with 7 bases between them. CDR3 residues: CASSLVGRNTEAFF. The CDR3 DNA reads TGTGCCAGCAGCTTGGTTGGGAGGAACACTGAAGCTTTCTTT.

This clone was detected only once. The rearrangement uses TRBV27 and TRBJ2-3, with 8 bases identical to TRBD2. The CDR3 runs 13 residues. Looked up from germline, CDR1 is MNHEY and CDR2 is SMNVEV (reference sequence). The V and J ends lost 7 bases and 4 bases, in that order; junction bases with no gene match: 4. CDR3 residues: CASIGGGPDTQYF. For the CDR3, the DNA is TGTGCCAGCATCGGGGGGGGACCAGATACGCAGTATTTT.

The V gene is TRBV19, the J gene TRBJ2-3; possible D gene TRBD2, 6 bases. The CDR3 totals 16 residues. In germline, CDR1 is LNHDA, CDR2 SQIVND (reference sequence). V dropped 3 bases and J dropped 2 bases, with 15 bases sitting between them. In DNA form, the CDR3 reads TGTGCCAGTAGTATTGAGGGACTTTCCCCCACAGATACGCAGTATTTT. As protein: CASSIEGLSPTDTQYF.

The chain couples TRBV30 to TRBJ2-3; D uncertain. Between the trimmed V and J ends, which lost 2 bases and 0 bases, there was a span of 12 bases. The length of the CDR3 is 15 residues. Germline V gene data show CDR1 as GTSNPN and CDR2 as SVGIG (reference sequence). CDR3 nucleotide sequence: TGTGCCTGGAGTTGGGGTCCCCTTAGCACAGATACGCAGTATTTT. Translation gives CAWSWGPLSTDTQYF. Full variable domain (outside the CDR3, taken from reference TRBV30 and TRBJ2-3): SQTIHQWPATLVQPVGSPLSLECTVEGTSNPNLYWYRQAAGRGLQLLFYSVGIGQISSEVPQNLSASRPQDRQFILSSKKLLLSDSGFYLCAWSWGPLSTDTQYFGPGTRLTVL.

The chain links TRBV10-3 to TRBJ2-7, with 7 bases lining up with TRBD1. The junction had 16 bases not matched to a gene; V was cut back by 2 bases and J by 0 bases. The CDR3 length is 19 residues. Germline lookup yields CDR1 ENHRY and CDR2 SYGVKD. The DNA of the CDR3 is TGTGCCATCAGTGAGAAGACCCAGGGGGTCCGGTCTAGCTCCTACGAGCAGTACTTC. This encodes CAISEKTQGVRSSSYEQYF.

J is TRBJ1-5 and V is TRBV15; D not resolved. The V gene's germline CDR1 is LNHNV and CDR2 YYDKDF (reference sequence). V shed 3 bases and J shed 4 bases, with 4 bases lying between them. The CDR3 covers 12 residues. CDR3 DNA sequence: TGTGCCACCAGCAGGGGTAATCAGCCCCAGCATTTT. The encoded protein is CATSRGNQPQHF.

The chain is built from TRBV27 and TRBJ2-5; D uncertain. The CDR3 has 16 amino acids. Between the trimmed V and J ends, which lost 2 bases and 0 bases, there was a span of 13 bases. Germline V gene sequence: CDR1 MNHEY, CDR2 SMNVEV (reference sequence). This CDR3 reads CASSLKARPNQETQYF. In DNA form, the CDR3 reads TGTGCCAGCAGTTTAAAGGCCAGACCGAACCAAGAGACCCAGTACTTC.